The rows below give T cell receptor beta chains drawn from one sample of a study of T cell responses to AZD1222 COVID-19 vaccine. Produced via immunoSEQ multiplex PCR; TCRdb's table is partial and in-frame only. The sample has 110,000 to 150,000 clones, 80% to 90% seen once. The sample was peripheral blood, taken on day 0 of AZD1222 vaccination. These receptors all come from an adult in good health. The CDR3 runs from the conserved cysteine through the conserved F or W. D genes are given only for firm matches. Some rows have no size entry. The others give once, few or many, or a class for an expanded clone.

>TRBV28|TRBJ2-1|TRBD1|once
TGTGCCAGCAGGGGGACAGCGAGCAATGAGCAGTTCTTC
CASRGTASNEQFF
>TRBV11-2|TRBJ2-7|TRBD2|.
TGTGCCAGCAGCCGTCCGGGACTAGCGGGAGGCGAGCAGTACTTC
CASSRPGLAGGEQYF
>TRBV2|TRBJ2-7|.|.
TGTGCCAGCAGTGACTCTGGTAGGCTAGCGGAGCAGTACTTC
CASSDSGRLAEQYF
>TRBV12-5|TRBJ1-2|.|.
TGTGCTAGTGGTTCCCGGGGGCAGCGTGGCTACACCTTC
CASGSRGQRGYTF
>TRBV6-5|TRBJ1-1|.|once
TGTGCCAGCAGTTATAGACAGGCTGGGACTGAAGCTTTCTTT
CASSYRQAGTEAFF
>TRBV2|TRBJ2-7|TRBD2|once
TGTGCCAGCACTGGGGGACTAACCTACGAGCAGTACTTC
CASTGGLTYEQYF
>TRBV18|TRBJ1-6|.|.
TGTGCCAGCTCACCATTGAGAGACAGAGATTCACCCCTCCACTTT
CASSPLRDRDSPLHF
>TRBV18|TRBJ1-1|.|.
TGTGCCAGCTCACCCAGGGGCCCGGCCCTTAATGAAGCTTTCTTT
CASSPRGPALNEAFF
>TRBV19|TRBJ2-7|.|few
TGTGCCAGTAGTATTGCCAGAAAATCCTACGAGCAGTACTTC
CASSIARKSYEQYF
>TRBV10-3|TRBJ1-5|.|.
TGTGCCATCAGTCAGCAGGGCGGCAATCAGCCCCAGCATTTT
CAISQQGGNQPQHF
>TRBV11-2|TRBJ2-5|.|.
TGTGCCAGCAGCTTAGGTTCAGGGCCGAAAGGGGAGACCCAGTACTTC
CASSLGSGPKGETQYF
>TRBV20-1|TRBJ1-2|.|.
TGCAGTGCTAGTTTCGGGGATGTGGGCTATGGCTACACCTTC
CSASFGDVGYGYTF
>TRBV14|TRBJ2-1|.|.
TGTGCCAGCAGTCGGGGGCGAGGACTCGGGGAGCAGTTCTTC
CASSRGRGLGEQFF
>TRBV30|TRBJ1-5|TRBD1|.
TGTGCCTGGACCACAGGGGTGCAGCCCCAGCATTTT
CAWTTGVQPQHF
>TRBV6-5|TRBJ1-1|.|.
TGTGCCAGCAGTTCAGGGGACCACCCGGAGGCTTTCTTT
CASSSGDHPEAFF
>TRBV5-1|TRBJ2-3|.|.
TGCGCCAGCAGCCGTCAACAGGGAGTTGGCACAGATACGCAGTATTTT
CASSRQQGVGTDTQYF
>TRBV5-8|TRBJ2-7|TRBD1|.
TGTGCCAGCAGAGGCCGGACAGGGATCTACGAGCAGTACTTC
CASRGRTGIYEQYF
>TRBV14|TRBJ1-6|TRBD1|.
TGTGCCAGCAGTAAAGGCCCACAGGGGGCGCGTTCACCCCTCCACTTT
CASSKGPQGARSPLHF